These 17 T cell receptor beta chains share one sample of origin, sequenced in a study of blood T cell repertoires in COVID-19. Measured with immunoSEQ multiplex PCR; TCRdb has only the in-frame clones, and not every one. The sample includes roughly 180,000 clones, roughly 79% of them seen just once. The sequencing sample was made of peripheral blood. The receptors were gathered from a man aged 55 to 69 with active or convalescent COVID-19.

The chain joins TRBV29-1 to TRBJ1-2, with D tentatively TRBD1 (5 bases). V was clipped by 1 base and J by 8 bases, with 17 bases between them. CDR3 length: 14 residues. Germline CDR1 is SQVTM and CDR2 is ANQGSEA. The CDR3 region is CSVEVVKGVTGYTF. CDR3 DNA: TGCAGCGTTGAAGTAGTGAAAGGGGTTACGGGCTACACCTTC.

The chain links TRBV28 to TRBJ2-7, with a possible D match to TRBD2 (6 bases). Germline lookup yields CDR1 MDHEN and CDR2 SYDVKM. The CDR3 runs to 15 residues. V lost 7 bases to trimming and J lost 4 bases, with 20 bases between them. The chain's CDR3 is CASTYSGSSVYEQYF. The CDR3 coding sequence is TGTGCCAGCACCTACTCGGGGTCTAGCGTATACGAGCAGTACTTC. Variable domain in full (rest from reference TRBV28 and TRBJ2-7): DVKVTQSSRYLVKRTGEKVFLECVQDMDHENMFWYRQDPGLGLRLIYFSYDVKMKEKGDIPEGYSVSREKKERFSLILESASTNQTSMYLCASTYSGSSVYEQYFGPGTRLTVT.

The chain has TRBV18 and TRBJ1-5; the D is unclear. The V gene's germline CDR1 is KGHSH and CDR2 LQKENI. The CDR3 is made up of 16 amino acids. V lost 1 base to trimming and J lost 6 bases, with 16 bases between them. DNA for the CDR3: TGTGCCAGCTCACCACTTCCGGGAGCTTCAACTCAGCCCCAGCATTTT. Protein product: CASSPLPGASTQPQHF.

The CDR3 bases are TGCGCCAGCAGCCATTTAACAGGGAAGAACAATGAGCAGTTCTTC. It yields the protein CASSHLTGKNNEQFF. This chain joins TRBV4-1 and TRBJ2-1, with D tentatively TRBD1 (6 bases). The CDR3 runs 15 residues. Per the germline V gene, CDR1 is MGHRA and CDR2 is YSYEKL. V was cut by 3 bases and J by 5 bases, with 14 bases left in between.

The V call is TRBV4-1, the J call TRBJ1-1, with TRBD1 as a possible D gene (6 bases). V gave up 2 bases and J gave up 1 base, with 14 bases separating them. The germline gives CDR1 MGHRA, CDR2 YSYEKL. This CDR3 contains 16 residues. DNA of the CDR3: TGCGCCAGCAGCCAACCAGAACAGGGTAAGAACACTGAAGCTTTCTTT. Its translation is CASSQPEQGKNTEAFF.

The chain combines TRBV7-9 with TRBJ2-7, with D hard to call. The CDR3 loop spans 16 amino acids. The V and J ends lost 3 bases and 0 bases respectively, with 15 bases between them. From germline, CDR1 is SEHNR and CDR2 FQNEAQ (reference sequence). The CDR3 bases are TGTGCCAGCAGCTTGTTTCTGGGCAAAAGCTCCTACGAGCAGTACTTC. This sequence encodes CASSLFLGKSSYEQYF.

This clone was observed a handful of times. The chain combines TRBV28 with TRBJ1-2, with 8 bases matching TRBD1. Per germline, CDR1 MDHEN and CDR2 SYDVKM. With V trimmed by 5 bases and J by 7 bases, 12 bases remained unmatched. This CDR3 contains 15 residues. CDR3 coding DNA: TGTGCCAGCAGTCCTTTGGACAGGGAGGTCGCTGGCTACACCTTC. The encoded protein is CASSPLDREVAGYTF.

This clone was seen only a few times. The rearrangement joins TRBV10-3 to TRBJ2-1, with 13 bases that match TRBD2. Trimming removed 7 bases from V and 8 bases from J; junction bases left unmatched: 5. Germline lookup yields CDR1 ENHRY and CDR2 SYGVKD. CDR3 length: 14 residues. The CDR3, as DNA: TGTGCCATCAAACTAGCGGGGGGGTTTGATGAGCAGTTCTTC. Translating it yields CAIKLAGGFDEQFF.

This clone was detected once. Other DNA sequences in the same sample also yield this CDR3. The chain is built from TRBV19 and TRBJ2-7; TRBD2 is a possible D gene (5 bases). The CDR3 has 14 residues. Trimming took 1 base from V and 4 from J, leaving 11 bases between them. CDR1 LNHDA and CDR2 SQIVND come from the germline V gene (reference sequence). As DNA, the CDR3 is TGTGCCAGTAGTATAGGGAGAGGGAGTTACGAGCAGTACTTC. It is translated as CASSIGRGSYEQYF.

The rearrangement uses TRBV20-1 and TRBJ2-3, with D possibly being TRBD1 (6 bases). Germline loops: CDR1 DFQATT, CDR2 SNEGSKA (reference sequence). The CDR3 has 14 amino acids. The ends were cut back, 3 bases at V and 0 bases at J, with 10 bases in the middle. In DNA, the CDR3 is TGCAGTGCTAGTGGGGGCACGAGCACAGATACGCAGTATTTT. It yields the protein CSASGGTSTDTQYF.

The rearrangement uses TRBV2 and TRBJ1-2, with 10 bases that match TRBD1. The CDR3 covers 15 residues. Germline lookup yields CDR1 SNHLY and CDR2 FYNNEI. The V gene end was trimmed by 8 bases and the J gene end by 6 bases; junction bases not matched to a gene: 12. The CDR3 spells CASCRIRTGGDGYTF. In DNA, the CDR3 is TGTGCCAGCTGCCGTATAAGGACAGGGGGGGATGGCTACACCTTC.

V usage is TRBV7-3 and J usage is TRBJ2-3; the D is unclear. The length of the CDR3 is 13 residues. The V gene lost 3 bases and the J gene lost 2 bases, with 6 bases spanning the gap. The germline V gene has CDR1 SGHTA and CDR2 FQGTGA. CDR3 DNA: TGTGCCAGCAGCTTCCCCAACACAGATACGCAGTATTTT. This gives the protein CASSFPNTDTQYF.

The chain couples TRBV5-6 to TRBJ2-1, with 8 bases fitting TRBD2. The germline V gene encodes CDR1 SGHDT and CDR2 YYEEEE. The CDR3 contains 14 residues. With 6 bases clipped from V and 9 bases from J, the junction kept 11 bases outside the gene matches. The CDR3 reads CASNPGLAGVEQFF. Here the CDR3 DNA reads TGTGCCAGCAACCCTGGACTAGCCGGCGTTGAGCAGTTCTTC.

The gene calls are TRBV5-1 and TRBJ1-1, with 7 bases fitting TRBD1. Per the germline V gene, CDR1 is SGHRS and CDR2 is YFSETQ. V was pared by 4 bases and J by 0 bases, with 3 bases of the junction left unmatched. There are 14 residues in the CDR3. CDR3 nucleotide sequence: TGCGCCAGCAGCAGGACAGGATTGAACACTGAAGCTTTCTTT. Protein: CASSRTGLNTEAFF. The complete variable domain, with remaining parts taken from reference TRBV5-1 and TRBJ1-1, reads KAGVTQTPRYLIKTRGQQVTLSCSPISGHRSVSWYQQTPGQGLQFLFEYFSETQRNKGNFPGRFSGRQFSNSRSEMNVSTLELGDSALYLCASSRTGLNTEAFFGQGTRLTVV.

This clone was seen a few times. The chain couples TRBV7-3 to TRBJ2-3; 8 positions match TRBD1. Germline trimming cut 5 bases from V and 1 base from J; bases unmatched to any gene: 8. The CDR3 totals 16 residues. Germline V CDR1 and CDR2: SGHTA, FQGTGA. The CDR3 region has the DNA TGTGCCAGCAGCCAAGCAGGGGGCTCTGGCACAGATACGCAGTATTTT. Amino acids: CASSQAGGSGTDTQYF.

The chain uses TRBV5-5 and TRBJ2-5; possible D gene TRBD1, 5 bases. Germline V lookup: CDR1 SGHKS, CDR2 YYEKEE (reference sequence). Between the trimmed V and J ends, which lost 6 bases and 1 base, there was a span of 16 bases. CDR3 length equals 15 residues. The CDR3 sequence is CASTRQLRTQETQYF. Written as DNA, the CDR3 is TGTGCCAGCACCAGACAGCTCCGAACCCAAGAGACCCAGTACTTC.

The CDR3 protein is CSVVLDYSNQPQHF. In DNA form, the CDR3 reads TGCAGCGTTGTCTTAGACTATAGCAATCAGCCCCAGCATTTT. V and J are TRBV29-1 and TRBJ1-5; D unresolved. V was pared by 4 bases and J by 0 bases, with 10 bases between. This CDR3 contains 14 residues. The germline gives CDR1 SQVTM, CDR2 ANQGSEA.